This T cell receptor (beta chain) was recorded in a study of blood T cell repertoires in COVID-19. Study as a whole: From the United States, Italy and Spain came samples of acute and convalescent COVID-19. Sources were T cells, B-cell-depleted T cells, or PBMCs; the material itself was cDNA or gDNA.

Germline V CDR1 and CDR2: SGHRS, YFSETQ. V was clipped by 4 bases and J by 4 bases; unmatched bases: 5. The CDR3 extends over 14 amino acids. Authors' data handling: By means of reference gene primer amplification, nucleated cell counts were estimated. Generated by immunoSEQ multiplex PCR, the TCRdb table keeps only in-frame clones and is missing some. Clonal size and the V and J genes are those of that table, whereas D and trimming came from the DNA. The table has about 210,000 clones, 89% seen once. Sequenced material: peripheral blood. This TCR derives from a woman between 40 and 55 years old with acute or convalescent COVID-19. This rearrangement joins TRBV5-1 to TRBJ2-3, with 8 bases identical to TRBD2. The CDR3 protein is CASSPGLAADTQYF. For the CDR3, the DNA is TGCGCCAGCAGCCCAGGACTAGCCGCAGATACGCAGTATTTT.